This TCR beta chain comes out of a study of blood T cell repertoires in COVID-19. The wider study: The samples span acute and convalescent COVID-19 from the United States, Italy and Spain.

This CDR3 contains 16 residues. Sequencing used immunoSEQ multiplex PCR; TCRdb keeps in-frame clones, though not all of them. The data hold just over 150,000 clones, with about 79% observed a single time. Sequencing input: peripheral blood. The receptor's source is a woman in her fifties or sixties with acute or convalescent COVID-19. V and J are TRBV21-1 and TRBJ1-6; the D call of TRBD1 is as the table states it, not checked on the DNA. TRBV21-1 is recorded as a pseudogene. CDR3 amino acids: CASSTSTGTGGSPLHF. DNA for the CDR3: TGTGCCAGCAGCACCAGTACCGGGACAGGGGGTTCACCCCTCCACTTT.